The clone carrying this TCR beta chain appeared a few times. The data stem from a study of T-cell reconstitution after alpha-beta-depleted transplantation in children. The CDR3 loop spans 12 amino acids. J was trimmed by 6 bases and V by 7 bases; bases with no gene match: 5. Germline CDR1 reads SQVTM; CDR2 reads ANQGSEA. A TCRbeta library incorporating unique molecular identifiers was prepared. From the PCR reads, TCRdb called clonotypes with MiXCR, one entry per CDR3 protein. In the table there are about 500,000 distinct CDR3 sequences, approximately 30% of which are singletons. This sequence was found in a human donor who donated a stem cell graft to a child with aplastic anemia. This chain links TRBV29-1 with TRBJ1-1; TRBD1 aligns across 10 bases. This specimen consisted of PBMCs from the stem cell graft donor, obtained from the stem cell graft. The DNA of the CDR3 is TGCAGCGGGGACAGGGGAGGGTCTGAAGCTTTCTTT. This gives the protein CSGDRGGSEAFF. Looking up the rest from reference TRBV29-1 and TRBJ1-1 gives the full variable domain: SAVISQKPSRDICQRGTSLTIQCQVDSQVTMMFWYRQQPGQSLTLIATANQGSEATYESGFVIDKFPISRPNLTFSTLTVSNMSPEDSSIYLCSGDRGGSEAFFGQGTRLTVV.